These T cell receptor beta chains were read from a single sample in a study of blood T cell repertoires in COVID-19. Sequenced by immunoSEQ multiplex PCR; TCRdb stores in-frame clones only, minus some. The sample has over 200,000 clones; about nine tenths are singletons. The sequenced sample was PBMCs or T cells enriched from blood (not recorded which). Receptors originate from a woman in her twenties or thirties with acute COVID-19. Both conserved end residues are part of each CDR3. The order of the fields is clone size, J gene, V gene, D gene, CDR3 protein, CDR3 DNA. D genes are given only for firm matches. Part of the rows lack a size; the others show once, few, many or a class for expanded clones.

size: NA
J: TRBJ2-6
V: TRBV5-1
D: NA
CDR3: CASSLSLSGANVLTF
DNA: TGCGCCAGCAGCTTGTCCCTCTCTGGGGCCAACGTCCTGACTTTC

size: NA
J: TRBJ2-3
V: TRBV6-4
D: NA
CDR3: CASGSSQGLKASTDTQYF
DNA: TGTGCCAGCGGTAGTAGTCAGGGGCTAAAAGCTAGCACAGATACGCAGTATTTT

size: NA
J: TRBJ1-1
V: TRBV14
D: NA
CDR3: CASSQGQGRQGFRTEAFF
DNA: TGTGCCAGCAGCCAAGGTCAGGGTCGGCAGGGTTTTAGGACTGAAGCTTTCTTT

size: NA
J: TRBJ1-4
V: TRBV30
D: NA
CDR3: CARQMGSEKLFF
DNA: TGTGCCAGACAAATGGGTTCTGAAAAACTGTTTTTT

size: NA
J: TRBJ1-6
V: TRBV2
D: TRBD1
CDR3: CATYGTGEAPLHF
DNA: TGTGCCACTTACGGGACAGGGGAGGCACCCCTCCACTTT

size: many
J: TRBJ1-6
V: TRBV7-9
D: TRBD1
CDR3: CASSSGTGGQVLHF
DNA: TGTGCCAGCAGCTCCGGGACAGGGGGGCAGGTCCTCCACTTT

size: NA
J: TRBJ1-2
V: TRBV9
D: NA
CDR3: CASSPFNYGYTF
DNA: TGTGCCAGCAGCCCGTTTAACTATGGCTACACCTTC

size: NA
J: TRBJ1-5
V: TRBV28
D: TRBD1
CDR3: CASSWQGAGNQPQHF
DNA: TGTGCCAGCAGCTGGCAGGGGGCCGGCAATCAGCCCCAGCATTTT

size: NA
J: TRBJ2-5
V: TRBV19
D: NA
CDR3: CASSRGLKETQYF
DNA: TGTGCCAGTAGTAGGGGACTTAAAGAGACCCAGTACTTC

size: NA
J: TRBJ2-1
V: TRBV27
D: NA
CDR3: CASSFKGFGNEQFF
DNA: TGTGCCAGCAGTTTTAAGGGGTTCGGGAATGAGCAGTTCTTC

size: NA
J: TRBJ1-6
V: TRBV3-1/TRBV3-2
D: NA
CDR3: CASSQGRDNMSPLHF
DNA: TGTGCCAGCAGCCAAGGTCGAGATAATATGTCACCCCTCCACTTT

size: few
J: TRBJ2-1
V: TRBV20-1
D: TRBD2
CDR3: CSASGGTSGWNEQFF
DNA: TGCAGTGCTAGTGGCGGGACTAGCGGGTGGAATGAGCAGTTCTTC

size: NA
J: TRBJ1-4
V: TRBV10-1
D: NA
CDR3: CASTEFQGGKLFF
DNA: TGCGCCAGCACCGAATTTCAGGGCGGAAAACTGTTTTTT

size: few
J: TRBJ1-2
V: TRBV30
D: NA
CDR3: CAWSVGGRANYGYTF
DNA: TGTGCCTGGAGTGTTGGTGGCAGGGCCAACTATGGCTACACCTTC

size: NA
J: TRBJ2-6
V: TRBV5-1
D: TRBD1
CDR3: CASSLLRGGGGANVLTF
DNA: TGCGCCAGCAGCTTGTTAAGAGGGGGCGGTGGGGCCAACGTCCTGACTTTC

size: NA
J: TRBJ2-7
V: TRBV19
D: NA
CDR3: CASSTDGGSSYEQYF
DNA: TGTGCCAGTAGTACCGACGGGGGTAGCTCCTACGAGCAGTACTTC

size: NA
J: TRBJ1-2
V: TRBV25-1
D: NA
CDR3: CASSAYDRANYGYTF
DNA: TGTGCCAGCAGTGCCTATGACAGAGCTAACTATGGCTACACCTTC

size: NA
J: TRBJ2-5
V: TRBV15
D: NA
CDR3: CATSRDLQVQETQYF
DNA: TGTGCCACCAGCAGAGATCTGCAGGTCCAAGAGACCCAGTACTTC

size: NA
J: TRBJ1-3
V: TRBV30
D: NA
CDR3: CAWRPRASDTIYF
DNA: TGTGCCTGGAGACCCAGGGCGTCGGACACCATATATTTT

size: NA
J: TRBJ1-3
V: TRBV5-1
D: NA
CDR3: CASSLNREGNTIYF
DNA: TGCGCCAGCAGCTTGAACAGGGAAGGAAACACCATATATTTT

size: NA
J: TRBJ2-6
V: TRBV19
D: NA
CDR3: CASRITGPSGANVLTF
DNA: TGTGCCAGTCGTATCACAGGTCCCTCTGGGGCCAACGTCCTGACTTTC

size: NA
J: TRBJ1-3
V: TRBV28
D: TRBD1
CDR3: CASSLTGVRNTIYF
DNA: TGTGCCAGCAGTTTGACAGGGGTGCGGAACACCATATATTTT

size: NA
J: TRBJ1-1
V: TRBV7-9
D: NA
CDR3: CASSLLGVNTEAFF
DNA: TGTGCCAGCAGCTTACTAGGGGTGAACACTGAAGCTTTCTTT

size: once
J: TRBJ1-1
V: TRBV18
D: TRBD1
CDR3: CASSSDRGAVTEAFF
DNA: TGTGCCAGCTCATCGGACAGGGGCGCTGTCACTGAAGCTTTCTTT

size: few
J: TRBJ2-1
V: TRBV21-1
D: NA
CDR3: CASSLRPEGNEQFF
DNA: TGTGCCAGCAGCCTACGACCGGAGGGCAATGAGCAGTTCTTC

size: once
J: TRBJ2-3
V: TRBV9
D: TRBD2
CDR3: CARDGGGWTDTQYF
DNA: TGTGCCCGCGATGGGGGGGGGTGGACAGATACGCAGTATTTT

size: NA
J: TRBJ1-5
V: TRBV19
D: NA
CDR3: CASSPSGYSNQPQHF
DNA: TGTGCCAGTAGTCCGTCGGGGTATAGCAATCAGCCCCAGCATTTT

size: NA
J: TRBJ1-5
V: TRBV6-6
D: TRBD1
CDR3: CASSRDRVNQPQHF
DNA: TGTGCCAGCAGCCGTGACAGGGTAAATCAGCCCCAGCATTTT

size: NA
J: TRBJ2-3
V: TRBV9
D: TRBD1
CDR3: CASSITGVGSTDTQYF
DNA: TGTGCCAGCAGCATAACAGGGGTAGGGTCGACAGATACGCAGTATTTT

size: NA
J: TRBJ2-3
V: TRBV18
D: NA
CDR3: CASSPPLPTDTQYF
DNA: TGTGCCAGCTCACCCCCCCTCCCCACAGATACGCAGTATTTT

size: NA
J: TRBJ1-1
V: TRBV9
D: NA
CDR3: CASSGIGGNTEAFF
DNA: TGTGCCAGCAGCGGGATAGGGGGGAACACTGAAGCTTTCTTT

size: NA
J: TRBJ1-1
V: TRBV6-1
D: TRBD1
CDR3: CASSDAGGYTEAFF
DNA: TGTGCCAGCAGTGATGCAGGGGGCTACACTGAAGCTTTCTTT

size: NA
J: TRBJ1-4
V: TRBV6-5
D: NA
CDR3: CASSYTGPDEKLFF
DNA: TGTGCCAGCAGTTACACAGGGCCGGATGAAAAACTGTTTTTT

size: NA
J: TRBJ2-3
V: TRBV28
D: NA
CDR3: CASSSTGNGFADTQYF
DNA: TGTGCCAGCAGCTCTACAGGGAACGGGTTCGCAGATACGCAGTATTTT

size: NA
J: TRBJ2-3
V: TRBV7-2
D: TRBD2
CDR3: CASSFIAGGGGATDTQYF
DNA: TGTGCCAGCAGCTTCATAGCGGGGGGAGGAGGGGCCACAGATACGCAGTATTTT

size: NA
J: TRBJ1-3
V: TRBV7-2
D: NA
CDR3: CASSQDISSGNTIYF
DNA: TGTGCCAGCAGCCAGGACATTAGCTCTGGAAACACCATATATTTT

size: NA
J: TRBJ1-1
V: TRBV5-1
D: NA
CDR3: CASSFRQLNTEAFF
DNA: TGCGCCAGCAGCTTCAGGCAGCTGAACACTGAAGCTTTCTTT

size: once
J: TRBJ2-5
V: TRBV5-1
D: NA
CDR3: CASSPGVGETQYF
DNA: TGCGCCAGCAGCCCGGGGGTCGGGGAGACCCAGTACTTC